The TCR beta chain under discussion was sequenced for a study of cytomegalovirus exposure and HLA in healthy donors. Findings and limits, study-wide: Most of the CMV-associated TCR beta chains (in a later analysis) appeared to be HLA-restricted.

Amplification used 60 Vbeta primers and 13 Jbeta primers. Per the original methods: Tens of millions of unique TCR beta chains, 9 million to 11 million shared, were counted in a later analysis. Method: immunoSEQ multiplex PCR; TCRdb's copy keeps in-frame clones and lacks some. From that table come the V and J calls and clone size; the DNA was used to work out D and trimming. The sample lists 75,000 to 95,000 clones; roughly four fifths were seen once. Regarding this clone: Its antigen is undetermined.

Germline-derived CDR1 and CDR2 are GTSNPN and SVGIG (reference sequence). CDR3 length: 12 amino acids. Trimming removed 3 bases from V and 5 bases from J, with 11 bases in between. Sequenced material: PBMCs. This chain uses TRBV30 with TRBJ2-7; possible D gene TRBD1, 5 bases. The source is a human donor in good health. The CDR3 spells CAWRGRVHEQYF. CDR3 nucleotides: TGTGCCTGGAGGGGCAGGGTCCACGAGCAGTACTTC.